A selection of T cell receptor beta chains follows, all from one sample in a study of graft-versus-host responses after intestinal transplantation. Method: immunoSEQ multiplex PCR; TCRdb's copy keeps in-frame clones and lacks some. Here the sample spans 8,000 to 13,000 clones, roughly 29% being singletons. The sequences come from alloreactive CD4+ T cells from a mixed lymphocyte reaction culture, collected before transplantation. These receptors were collected from a human patient who was an organ donor for intestinal transplantation. The CDR3 runs from the conserved cysteine through the conserved F or W. The D gene is left open where the match is weak. Clone size is stated in some rows and not others, as once, few, many or a class when expanded.

>TRBJ1-1|TRBD1|TRBV5-5|few
CASSLTGGTEAFF
TGTGCCAGCAGCTTGACAGGGGGCACTGAAGCTTTCTTT
>TRBJ2-7|TRBD1|TRBV6-5|.
CASSYSTGTGEQYF
TGTGCCAGCAGTTACTCGACAGGGACGGGCGAGCAGTACTTC
>TRBJ1-1|.|TRBV28|few
CASSPLDRGTEAFF
TGTGCCAGCAGCCCTTTGGACAGAGGAACTGAAGCTTTCTTT
>TRBJ2-5|TRBD1|TRBV29-1|few
CSAKTGGETQYF
TGCAGCGCAAAAACAGGGGGAGAGACCCAGTACTTC
>TRBJ2-3|.|TRBV5-1|.
CASSRPGTDTQYF
TGCGCCAGCAGCCGCCCAGGGACAGATACGCAGTATTTT
>TRBJ1-6|.|TRBV10-3|.
CAIADSGIYNSPLHF
TGTGCCATCGCCGATTCAGGGATCTATAATTCACCCCTCCACTTT
>TRBJ1-5|.|TRBV6-1|medium-sized
CASSAGHAGTIGWVQHF
TGTGCCAGCAGTGCCGGACATGCCGGGACAATTGGTTGGGTTCAGCATTTT
>TRBJ2-7|TRBD2|TRBV5-1|.
CASSLGLAGAYEQYF
TGCGCCAGCAGCTTGGGACTAGCGGGGGCCTACGAGCAGTACTTC
>TRBJ2-1|.|TRBV19|.
CASSAQVPYYNEQFF
TGTGCCAGTAGTGCACAGGTTCCATATTACAATGAGCAGTTCTTC
>TRBJ1-5|.|TRBV28|.
CASSSPRRAKGQPQHF
TGTGCCAGCAGTTCTCCCCGACGGGCTAAAGGGCAGCCCCAGCATTTT
>TRBJ2-7|.|TRBV5-1|medium-sized
CASSSGHVQHYEQYF
TGCGCCAGCAGCTCCGGACACGTACAACACTACGAGCAGTACTTC
>TRBJ2-1|.|TRBV28|medium-sized
CASRLDSYNEQFF
TGTGCCAGCAGACTTGATAGCTACAATGAGCAGTTCTTC
>TRBJ2-5|.|TRBV7-9|.
CASSIRTETQYF
TGTGCCAGCAGCATCCGGACAGAGACCCAGTACTTC
>TRBJ1-6|TRBD1|TRBV23-1|.
CASSQPDSPGQGFPLHF
TGCGCCAGCAGTCAACCAGACTCTCCGGGACAGGGTTTCCCCCTCCACTTT
>TRBJ2-7|TRBD2|TRBV7-2|.
CASSLGATSGGAKQYF
TGTGCCAGCAGCTTGGGAGCAACTAGCGGGGGGGCCAAGCAGTACTTC
>TRBJ1-6|TRBD1|TRBV28|.
CASSPGQGRAGNSPLHF
TGTGCCAGCAGTCCCGGACAGGGGAGGGCTGGTAATTCACCCCTCCACTTT
>TRBJ2-1|TRBD2|TRBV28|.
CASTSGGVAHEQFF
TGTGCCAGCACTAGCGGGGGGGTTGCCCATGAGCAGTTCTTC
>TRBJ1-5|TRBD1|TRBV30|.
CAWSHHGQGATQHF
TGTGCCTGGAGTCATCATGGACAGGGGGCCACCCAGCATTTT
>TRBJ2-7|.|TRBV7-3|.
CASSLNPDYEQYF
TGTGCCAGCAGCTTAAACCCAGACTACGAGCAGTACTTC
>TRBJ1-3|.|TRBV11-3|medium-sized
CASSLDSSGNTIYF
TGTGCCAGCAGCTTAGACAGCTCTGGAAACACCATATATTTT
>TRBJ1-1|TRBD1|TRBV6-6|.
CASSYRGRPSDEAFF
TGTGCCAGCAGTTATAGGGGGCGCCCCTCGGATGAAGCTTTCTTT
>TRBJ1-6|.|TRBV9|.
CASSVEGGNSPLHF
TGTGCCAGCAGCGTAGAAGGGGGTAATTCACCCCTCCACTTT
>TRBJ1-2|TRBD1|TRBV2|.
CASRGDRGSGYTF
TGTGCCAGCAGGGGGGACAGAGGCTCTGGCTACACCTTC
>TRBJ1-3|.|TRBV7-9|once
CASSNLSSGNTIYF
TGTGCCAGCAGCAACTTGAGCTCTGGAAACACCATATATTTT
>TRBJ1-1|.|TRBV7-3|medium-sized
CASSLTGPNTEAFF
TGTGCCAGCAGCTTGACTGGGCCGAACACTGAAGCTTTCTTT
>TRBJ2-1|TRBD2|TRBV11-3|medium-sized
CASSTGTSGYNEQFF
TGTGCCAGCAGCACCGGGACTAGCGGATACAATGAGCAGTTCTTC
>TRBJ1-4|.|TRBV7-1|few
CASSLKGTNEKLFF
TGTGCCAGCAGCTTAAAGGGAACTAATGAAAAACTGTTTTTT
>TRBJ1-1|.|TRBV29-1|.
CSVVPGTSNTEAFF
TGCAGCGTTGTCCCCGGGACCTCGAACACTGAAGCTTTCTTT
>TRBJ2-7|.|TRBV7-2|.
CASSLSGGVRYEQYF
TGTGCCAGCAGCTTAAGTGGGGGCGTAAGATACGAGCAGTACTTC
>TRBJ2-4|.|TRBV2|once
CASSEDRYNIQYF
TGTGCCAGCAGTGAAGACCGCTACAACATTCAGTACTTC
>TRBJ1-5|.|TRBV28|medium-sized
CASSLISNQPQHF
TGTGCCAGCAGTTTAATAAGCAATCAGCCCCAGCATTTT
>TRBJ2-3|TRBD1|TRBV10-1|.
CASRGTGGDTQYF
TGCGCCAGCAGGGGGACAGGGGGAGATACGCAGTATTTT
>TRBJ2-6|.|TRBV5-1|few
CASSLQGSGANVLTF
TGCGCCAGCAGCTTGCAGGGATCTGGGGCCAACGTCCTGACTTTC
>TRBJ2-7|.|TRBV7-3|.
CASSASASSYEQYF
TGTGCCAGCAGTGCGTCCGCTAGCTCCTACGAGCAGTACTTC
>TRBJ2-4|TRBD2|TRBV7-2|few
CASSLGLAGKNIQYF
TGTGCCAGCAGCTTAGGGCTAGCGGGCAAAAACATTCAGTACTTC
>TRBJ1-1|.|TRBV19|.
CASSRPWDTEAFF
TGTGCCAGTAGTCGCCCGTGGGACACTGAAGCTTTCTTT
>TRBJ1-6|.|TRBV2|few
CASVRSGQGYSPLHF
TGTGCCAGCGTGCGGTCTGGGCAGGGCTATTCACCCCTCCACTTT
>TRBJ2-7|.|TRBV7-6|.
CASSLVPYEQYF
TGTGCCAGCAGCTTAGTACCCTACGAGCAGTACTTC
>TRBJ1-2|.|TRBV6-1|.
CASSEDDYGYTF
TGTGCCAGCAGTGAAGACGACTATGGCTACACCTTC
>TRBJ2-3|.|TRBV7-3|medium-sized
CASSIKSSTDTQYF
TGTGCCAGCAGCATAAAATCTAGCACAGATACGCAGTATTTT